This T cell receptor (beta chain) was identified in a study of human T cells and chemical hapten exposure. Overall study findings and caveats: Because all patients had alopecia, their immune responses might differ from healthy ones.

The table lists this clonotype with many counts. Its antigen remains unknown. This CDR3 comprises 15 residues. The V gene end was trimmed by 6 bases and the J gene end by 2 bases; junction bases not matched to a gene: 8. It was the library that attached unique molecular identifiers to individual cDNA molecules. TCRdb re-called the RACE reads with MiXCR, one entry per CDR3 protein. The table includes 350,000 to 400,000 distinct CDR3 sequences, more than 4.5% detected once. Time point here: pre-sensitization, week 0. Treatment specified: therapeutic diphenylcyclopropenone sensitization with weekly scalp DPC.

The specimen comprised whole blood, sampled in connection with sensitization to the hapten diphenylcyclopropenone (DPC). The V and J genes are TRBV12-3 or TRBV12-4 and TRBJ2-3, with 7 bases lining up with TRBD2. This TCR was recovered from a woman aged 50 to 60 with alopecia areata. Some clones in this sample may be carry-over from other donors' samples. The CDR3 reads CASSRAGSVTDTQYF. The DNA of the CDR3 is TGTGCCAGCAGCCGAGCGGGGTCGGTCACAGATACGCAGTATTTT.